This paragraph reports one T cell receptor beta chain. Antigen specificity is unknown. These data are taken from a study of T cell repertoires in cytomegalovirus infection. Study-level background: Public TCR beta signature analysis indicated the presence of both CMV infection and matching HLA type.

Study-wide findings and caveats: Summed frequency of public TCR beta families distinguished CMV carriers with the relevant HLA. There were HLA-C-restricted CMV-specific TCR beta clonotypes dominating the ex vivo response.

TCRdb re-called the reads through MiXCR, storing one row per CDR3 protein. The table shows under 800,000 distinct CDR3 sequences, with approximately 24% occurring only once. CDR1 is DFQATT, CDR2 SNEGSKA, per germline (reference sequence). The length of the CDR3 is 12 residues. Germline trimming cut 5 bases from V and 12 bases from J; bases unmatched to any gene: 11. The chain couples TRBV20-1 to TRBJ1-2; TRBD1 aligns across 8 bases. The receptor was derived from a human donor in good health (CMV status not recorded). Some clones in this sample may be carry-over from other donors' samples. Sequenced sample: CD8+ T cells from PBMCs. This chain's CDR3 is CSAPLRQGWDTF. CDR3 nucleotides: TGCAGTGCTCCCCTTCGACAGGGGTGGGACACCTTC.